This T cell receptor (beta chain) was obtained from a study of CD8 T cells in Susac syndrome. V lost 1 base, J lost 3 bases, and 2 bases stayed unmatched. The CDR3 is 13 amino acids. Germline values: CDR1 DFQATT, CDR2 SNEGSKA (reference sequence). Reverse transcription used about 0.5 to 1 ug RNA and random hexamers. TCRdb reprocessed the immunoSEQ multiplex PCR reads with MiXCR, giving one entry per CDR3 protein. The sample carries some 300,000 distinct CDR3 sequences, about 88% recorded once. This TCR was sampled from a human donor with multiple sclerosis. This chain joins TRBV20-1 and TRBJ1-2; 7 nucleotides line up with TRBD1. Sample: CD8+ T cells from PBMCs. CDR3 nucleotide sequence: TGCAGTGCTAGAGTCACAGGGGACTATGGCTACACCTTC. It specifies CSARVTGDYGYTF.